This entry lists 6 T cell receptor beta chains sequenced from one sample in a study of PD-L1 blockade in urothelial cancer. Regarding time point: peripheral blood 6 weeks after treatment start. The protocol was immunoSEQ multiplex PCR, while the TCRdb copy is restricted to in-frame clones and leaves out a portion. The table has 120,000 or so clones, about 83% seen once; the top ten hold 2% to 3%. The starting material was PBMCs, obtained around atezolizumab (anti-PD-L1) treatment. These receptors were collected from a man aged 50 to 59 with urothelial cancer.

The rearrangement links TRBV19 to TRBJ1-1; D ambiguous. V lost 5 bases, J lost 6 bases, and 22 bases lay in between. CDR3 length: 16 amino acids. CDR1 is LNHDA, CDR2 SQIVND, per germline (reference sequence). The CDR3 nucleotides read TGTGCCAGTAGTTCGGGAGCCGGCTTTGAGAGGTCTGAAGCTTTCTTT. Its translation is CASSSGAGFERSEAFF.

The CDR3 is CASSTAGGFEQFF. The CDR3 DNA is TGTGCCAGCAGCACAGCGGGAGGATTTGAGCAGTTCTTC. The chain is built from TRBV5-5 and TRBJ2-1; 9 nucleotides line up with TRBD2. The CDR3 totals 13 residues. Germline V gene sequence: CDR1 SGHKS, CDR2 YYEKEE (reference sequence). Trimming at V came to 4 bases and at J to 9 bases, leaving 5 bases not matched to a gene.

This chain joins TRBV27 and TRBJ1-1; no firm D call. Trimming shortened V by 3 bases and J by 1 base, and 9 bases separated the two germline ends. The germline V gene has CDR1 MNHEY and CDR2 SMNVEV (reference sequence). The CDR3 sequence is 14 residues long. CDR3 DNA sequence: TGTGCCAGCAGTTTCGGACTCGCGAACACTGAAGCTTTCTTT. This gives the protein CASSFGLANTEAFF.

This clone was counted once. The rearrangement joins TRBV28 to TRBJ2-3; a possible D gene is TRBD1 (5 bases). Looked up from germline, CDR1 is MDHEN and CDR2 is SYDVKM. The germline V and J ends were trimmed by 3 bases and 2 bases, with 15 bases remaining between them. CDR3 size: 16 residues. The CDR3 loop reads CASSLDIKGSTDTQYF. The CDR3 coding sequence is TGTGCCAGCAGTTTGGACATTAAAGGATCCACAGATACGCAGTATTTT.

This chain uses TRBV25-1 with TRBJ2-1, with 11 bases matching TRBD2. Germline V lookup: CDR1 MGHDK, CDR2 SYGVNS. V shed 5 bases, J shed 6 bases, and the junction held 6 bases outside the gene matches. This CDR3 region has 15 residues. The CDR3 region is CASSKLAGVGNEQFF. The CDR3, as DNA: TGTGCCAGCAGTAAACTAGCGGGAGTAGGCAATGAGCAGTTCTTC. The full variable domain, in which reference TRBV25-1 and TRBJ2-1 provide the parts outside the CDR3, is EADIYQTPRYLVIGTGKKITLECSQTMGHDKMYWYQQDPGMELHLIHYSYGVNSTEKGDLSSESTVSRIRTEHFPLTLESARPSHTSQYLCASSKLAGVGNEQFFGPGTRLTVL.

The genes are TRBV27 and TRBJ2-1; TRBD2 matches at 12 bases. This CDR3 contains 18 residues. The germline V gene encodes CDR1 MNHEY and CDR2 SMNVEV (reference sequence). Trimming cost V 3 bases and J 0 bases; bases outside gene matches: 6. CDR3 sequence reads: CASSLLAGGPGSYNEQFF. CDR3 in DNA: TGTGCCAGCAGTTTGCTAGCGGGAGGGCCCGGCTCCTACAATGAGCAGTTCTTC.